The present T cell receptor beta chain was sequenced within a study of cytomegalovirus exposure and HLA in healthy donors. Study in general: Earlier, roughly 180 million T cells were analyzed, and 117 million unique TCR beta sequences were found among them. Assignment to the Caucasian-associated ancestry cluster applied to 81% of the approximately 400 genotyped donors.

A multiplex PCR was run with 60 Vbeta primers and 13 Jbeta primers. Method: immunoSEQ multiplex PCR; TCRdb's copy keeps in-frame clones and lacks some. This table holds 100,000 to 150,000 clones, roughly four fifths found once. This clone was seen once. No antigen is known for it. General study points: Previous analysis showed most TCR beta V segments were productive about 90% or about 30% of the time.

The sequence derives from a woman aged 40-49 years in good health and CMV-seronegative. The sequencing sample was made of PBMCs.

CDR3 loop: CASSPHRSTGWDYTF. The DNA of the CDR3 is TGTGCCAGCAGTCCCCATCGGTCAACAGGTTGGGACTACACCTTC. This rearrangement joins TRBV28 to TRBJ1-2; possibly TRBD1 for D (5 bases). Trimming shortened V by 5 bases and J by 10 bases, and 23 bases separated the two germline ends. Germline V gene lookup returns CDR1 MDHEN and CDR2 SYDVKM. CDR3 length: 15 amino acids.